One sample yielded the 12 T cell receptor beta chains listed below, sequenced in a study of blood T cell repertoires in COVID-19. The assay was immunoSEQ multiplex PCR, and TCRdb's table has in-frame clones only and misses some. The sample lists a few hundred thousand clones, 84% seen once, with approximately 5.1% in the top ten. Sequencing input: peripheral blood. The receptors were sampled from an older woman who had recovered from COVID-19.

This clone turned up a few times. This rearrangement joins TRBV7-9 to TRBJ2-1; TRBD1 might be the D (5 bases). V was clipped by 2 bases and J by 6 bases, with 8 bases between them. CDR1 and CDR2 from the germline V gene are SEHNR and FQNEAQ (reference sequence). The CDR3 loop spans 13 amino acids. The CDR3: CASSLYQGNEQFF. Here the CDR3 DNA reads TGTGCCAGCAGCTTATACCAGGGCAATGAGCAGTTCTTC.

V and J are TRBV6-6 and TRBJ2-1, with 8 bases aligning to TRBD2. Per germline, CDR1 MNHNY and CDR2 SVGAGI (reference sequence). V shed 6 bases and J 8 bases; nucleotides not matched to a gene: 3. The CDR3 length is 12 residues. CDR3 region: CASRRAGDEQFF. The CDR3 DNA sequence: TGTGCCAGCAGGAGAGCGGGGGATGAGCAGTTCTTC.

The rearrangement uses TRBV5-1 and TRBJ2-5; D may be TRBD2 (7 bases). The CDR3 loop spans 17 amino acids. Trimming cost V 4 bases and J 1 base, with 20 bases left between them. Germline V gene lookup returns CDR1 SGHRS and CDR2 YFSETQ. This chain's CDR3 is CASSLSGGAGAQETQYF. CDR3 in DNA: TGCGCCAGCAGCCTCAGTGGGGGGGCGGGGGCCCAAGAGACCCAGTACTTC.

This clone was counted between two and nine times. This chain connects TRBV7-9 to TRBJ1-1; D gene ambiguous. There are 12 residues in the CDR3. V lost 3 bases to trimming and J lost 5 bases, with 7 bases between them. Germline values: CDR1 SEHNR, CDR2 FQNEAQ (reference sequence). The DNA for the CDR3 is TGTGCCAGCAGCTTCCCGGGGACTGAAGCTTTCTTT. This codes for CASSFPGTEAFF.

V and J are TRBV28 and TRBJ1-1; D may be TRBD1 (5 bases). Trimming took 5 bases from V and 7 from J, leaving 14 bases between them. From germline, CDR1 is MDHEN and CDR2 SYDVKM. This CDR3 has 13 residues. CDR3 in DNA: TGTGCCAGCAGTCCAAGGGGCGGGGGTGAAGCTTTCTTT. It specifies CASSPRGGGEAFF.

This clone was detected only a few times. V is TRBV5-1 and J is TRBJ2-5, with 7 bases fitting TRBD1. V lost 2 bases, J lost 11 bases, and 9 bases stayed unmatched. There are 13 residues in the CDR3. Germline-derived CDR1 and CDR2 are SGHRS and YFSETQ. The CDR3 spells CASSLTLRQGQYF. The CDR3 coding sequence is TGCGCCAGCAGCTTAACCCTACGACAGGGTCAGTACTTC.

The chain recombines TRBV24-1 with TRBJ2-3, with 9 bases that match TRBD1. The CDR3 extends over 14 amino acids. Looked up from germline, CDR1 is KGHDR and CDR2 is SFDVKD. V shed 7 bases, J shed 2 bases, and the junction held 3 bases outside the gene matches. CDR3 DNA: TGTGCCACCAGGCGGGACAGGGTCACAGATACGCAGTATTTT. It yields the protein CATRRDRVTDTQYF.

This clone has just a few counts. The V gene is TRBV2, the J gene TRBJ2-5; 13 positions match TRBD2. J gave up 3 bases and V 5 bases, and 3 bases lay outside the gene matches. The CDR3 is made up of 15 amino acids. In germline, CDR1 is SNHLY, CDR2 FYNNEI. CDR3 nucleotide sequence: TGTGCCAGCAGTTACGGACTAGCGGGGGAAGAGACCCAGTACTTC. Protein: CASSYGLAGEETQYF.

This clone occurred once. The V gene is TRBV3-1 (or the pseudogene TRBV3-2), the J gene TRBJ2-2, with TRBD2 as a possible D gene (5 bases). This CDR3 comprises 12 residues. Germline V CDR1 and CDR2: LGHDT, YNNKEL (reference sequence). The V end was cut by 7 bases, the J end by 6 bases, with 9 bases between. CDR3 region: CASKELAGELFF. CDR3 sequence (DNA): TGTGCCAGCAAGGAACTAGCCGGGGAGCTGTTTTTT.

The rearrangement links TRBV5-4 to TRBJ2-1, with 7 bases identical to TRBD2. The CDR3 consists of 14 residues. Trimming took 0 bases from V and 11 from J; bases not matched to a gene: 8. Germline V lookup: CDR1 SGHNT, CDR2 YYREEE (reference sequence). The CDR3: CASSLAGKAGKQFF. The CDR3, as DNA: TGTGCCAGCAGCTTGGCCGGGAAAGCGGGGAAGCAGTTCTTC.

The rearrangement links TRBV7-3 to TRBJ2-1; tentative D call: TRBD1 (5 bases). This CDR3 spans 12 amino acids. The germline V gene encodes CDR1 SGHTA and CDR2 FQGTGA. V lost 5 bases and J 8 bases, leaving 10 bases between the germline ends. The CDR3 loop is CASSHDSHEQFF. The DNA of the CDR3 is TGTGCCAGCAGCCACGACAGCCATGAGCAGTTCTTC.

This clone has a handful of counts. The gene calls are TRBV29-1 and TRBJ1-4; possible D gene TRBD1, 5 bases. This CDR3 is built from 13 residues. Germline-derived CDR1 and CDR2 are SQVTM and ANQGSEA. V was shortened by 7 bases and J by 3 bases, with 12 bases between the two germline ends. The CDR3 coding sequence is TGCAGCGGTCATGGAGGGGCTAATGAAAAACTGTTTTTT. It specifies CSGHGGANEKLFF.